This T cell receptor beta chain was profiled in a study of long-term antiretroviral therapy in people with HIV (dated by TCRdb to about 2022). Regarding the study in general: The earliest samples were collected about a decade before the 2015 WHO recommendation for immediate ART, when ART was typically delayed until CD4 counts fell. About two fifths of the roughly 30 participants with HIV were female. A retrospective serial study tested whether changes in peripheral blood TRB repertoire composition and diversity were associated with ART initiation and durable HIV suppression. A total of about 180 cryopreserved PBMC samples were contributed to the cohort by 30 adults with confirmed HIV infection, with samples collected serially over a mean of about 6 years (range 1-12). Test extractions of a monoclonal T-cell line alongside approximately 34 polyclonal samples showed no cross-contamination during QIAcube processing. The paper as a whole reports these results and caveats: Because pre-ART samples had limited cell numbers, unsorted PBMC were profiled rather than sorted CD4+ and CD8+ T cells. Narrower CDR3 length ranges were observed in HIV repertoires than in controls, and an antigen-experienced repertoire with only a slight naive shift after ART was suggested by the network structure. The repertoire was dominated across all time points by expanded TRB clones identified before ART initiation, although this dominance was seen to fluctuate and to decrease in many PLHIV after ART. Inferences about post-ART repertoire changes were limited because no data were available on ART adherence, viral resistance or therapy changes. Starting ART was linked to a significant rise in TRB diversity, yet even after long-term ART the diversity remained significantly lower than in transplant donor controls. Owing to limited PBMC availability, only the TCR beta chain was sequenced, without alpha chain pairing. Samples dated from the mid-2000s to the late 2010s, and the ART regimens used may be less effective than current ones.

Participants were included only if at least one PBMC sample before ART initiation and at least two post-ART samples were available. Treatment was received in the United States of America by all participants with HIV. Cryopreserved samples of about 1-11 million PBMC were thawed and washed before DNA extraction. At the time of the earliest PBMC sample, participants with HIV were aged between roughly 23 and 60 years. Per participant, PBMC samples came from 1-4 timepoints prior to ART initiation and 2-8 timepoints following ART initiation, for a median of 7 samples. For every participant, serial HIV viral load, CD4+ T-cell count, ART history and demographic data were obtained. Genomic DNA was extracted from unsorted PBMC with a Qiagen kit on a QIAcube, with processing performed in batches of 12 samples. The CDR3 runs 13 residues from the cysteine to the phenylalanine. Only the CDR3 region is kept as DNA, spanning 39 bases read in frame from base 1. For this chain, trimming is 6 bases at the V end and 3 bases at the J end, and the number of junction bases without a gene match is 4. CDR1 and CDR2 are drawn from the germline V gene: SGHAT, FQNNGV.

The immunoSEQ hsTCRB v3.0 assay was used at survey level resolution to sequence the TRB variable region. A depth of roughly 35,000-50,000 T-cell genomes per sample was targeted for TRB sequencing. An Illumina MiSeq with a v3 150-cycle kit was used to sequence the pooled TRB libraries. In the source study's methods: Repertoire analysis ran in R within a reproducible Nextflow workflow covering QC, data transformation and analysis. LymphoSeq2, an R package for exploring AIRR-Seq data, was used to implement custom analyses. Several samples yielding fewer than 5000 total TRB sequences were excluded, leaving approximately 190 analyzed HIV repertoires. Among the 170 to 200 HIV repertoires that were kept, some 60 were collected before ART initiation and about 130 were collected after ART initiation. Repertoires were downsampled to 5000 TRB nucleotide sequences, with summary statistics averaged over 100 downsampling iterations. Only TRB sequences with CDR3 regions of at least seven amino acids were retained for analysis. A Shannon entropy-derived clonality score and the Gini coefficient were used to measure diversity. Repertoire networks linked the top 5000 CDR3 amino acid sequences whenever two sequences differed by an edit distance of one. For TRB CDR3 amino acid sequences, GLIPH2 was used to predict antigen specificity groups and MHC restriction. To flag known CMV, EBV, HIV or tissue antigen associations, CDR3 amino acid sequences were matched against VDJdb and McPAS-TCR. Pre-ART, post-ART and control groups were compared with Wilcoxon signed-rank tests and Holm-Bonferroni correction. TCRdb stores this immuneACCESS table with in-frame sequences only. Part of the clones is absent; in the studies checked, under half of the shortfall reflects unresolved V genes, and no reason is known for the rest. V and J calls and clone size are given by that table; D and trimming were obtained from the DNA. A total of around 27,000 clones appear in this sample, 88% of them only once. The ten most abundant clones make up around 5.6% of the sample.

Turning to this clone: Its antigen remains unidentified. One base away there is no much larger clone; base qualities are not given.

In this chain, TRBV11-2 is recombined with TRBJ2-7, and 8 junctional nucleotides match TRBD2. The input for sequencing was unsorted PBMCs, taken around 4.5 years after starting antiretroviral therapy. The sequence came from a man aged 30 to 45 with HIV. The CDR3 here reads CASRLTSGYEQYF. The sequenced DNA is TGTGCCAGCAGGCTAACTAGCGGCTACGAGCAGTACTTC.